This T cell receptor (beta chain) was profiled in a study of cytomegalovirus exposure and HLA in healthy donors. Overall study context: There were fewer than 130 million unique TCR beta sequences, drawn from approximately 190 million T cells, in an earlier analysis. Study-wide results and caveats: Most TCR sequences showed up rarely, but some public TCRs showed up in many donors.

Primers included in the PCR were 60 Vbeta and 13 Jbeta primers. Some clones are missing from TCRdb's copy, which holds only in-frame ones; the method was immunoSEQ multiplex PCR. The table includes around 100,000 clones, over 80% detected once. As concerns this clone: Its matching antigen is unknown.

The receptor was isolated from a female donor in good health and CMV-seropositive. The source material was PBMCs.

CDR3 bases: TGTGCCAGCAGTGCGCAGGTTAATGAGCAGTTCTTC. Translation: CASSAQVNEQFF. The V gene is TRBV27, the J gene TRBJ2-1; no firm D call. The germline V gene has CDR1 MNHEY and CDR2 SMNVEV (reference sequence). This CDR3 has 12 amino acids. V was clipped by 5 bases and J by 7 bases, with 9 bases between them.